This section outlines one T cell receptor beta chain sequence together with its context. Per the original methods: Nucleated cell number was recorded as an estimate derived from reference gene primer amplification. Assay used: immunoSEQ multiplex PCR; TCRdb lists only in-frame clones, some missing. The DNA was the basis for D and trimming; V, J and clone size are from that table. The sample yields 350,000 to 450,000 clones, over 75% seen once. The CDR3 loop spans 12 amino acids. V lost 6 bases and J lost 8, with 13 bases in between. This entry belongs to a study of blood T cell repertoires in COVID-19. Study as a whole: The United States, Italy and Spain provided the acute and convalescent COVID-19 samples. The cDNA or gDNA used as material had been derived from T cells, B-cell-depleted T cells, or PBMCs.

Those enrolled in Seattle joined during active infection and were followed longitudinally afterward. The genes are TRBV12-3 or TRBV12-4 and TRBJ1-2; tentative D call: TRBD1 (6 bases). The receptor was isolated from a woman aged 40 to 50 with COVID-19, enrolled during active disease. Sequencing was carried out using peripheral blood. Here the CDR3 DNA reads TGTGCCAGCAGCAGGGGACAAGGGGGCTACACCTTC. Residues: CASSRGQGGYTF.